The entry below gives a single T cell receptor (beta chain) sequence along with its context. The clone's antigen remains unknown. No much larger clonotype is one base removed from it; base qualities were not supplied. The time point label for this specimen denotes: individuals recovered from natural SARS-CoV-2 infection. The immunoSEQ Assay was the method used to sequence TCRbeta CDR3 regions. After extraction, genomic DNA underwent amplification by bias-controlled multiplex PCR, followed by high-throughput sequencing. Per the original workflow: To quantify the absolute abundance of every unique TCRbeta CDR3 region, sequences were collapsed and filtered. T cell fraction was estimated by normalizing TCRbeta template counts to usable DNA, with usable DNA measured through amplification of reference genes found in all nucleated cells. Repertoire TCRs were annotated as SARS-CoV-2-specific when V gene, CDR3 amino acid sequence and J gene were exactly matched to a known reactive TCR set. The reference SARS-CoV-2 TCR set was derived from MIRA and filtered for enrichment in COVID-19-positive ImmuneCODE repertoires, a step that removed public or cross-reactive TCRs. Using the MIRA antigens, annotated TCRs were further analysed by specific ORF or by position within an ORF. Breadth was defined as annotated unique rearrangements over total unique productive rearrangements; depth was the summed frequency of those rearrangements. TCR breadth was compared between groups using two-sided Wilcoxon rank-sum tests. TCRdb retrieved this table from immuneACCESS and kept in-frame rearrangements only. Not all clones are present; in checked studies, unresolved V genes account for under half, and no reason is known for the remainder. The V and J calls and clone size were taken over from that table, and D and trimming were inferred from the DNA. For this sample there are about 350,000 clones; around 90% appear just once. Jointly, the top ten make up 3% to 5% of the sample.

The sample originates from a study of Ad26.COV2.S vaccination and SARS-CoV-2 variants (dated by TCRdb to the early 2020s). With respect to the entire study: TCRbeta repertoire sequencing was used to assess the specificity and breadth of SARS-CoV-2-reactive T cell receptors after Ad26.COV2.S vaccination. A total of 32 samples were included in the TCR-sequenced set, comprising around 20 Ad26.COV2.S vaccine recipients, 5 placebo recipients and 8 SARS-CoV-2 convalescent individuals.

Points the paper makes about the study in general: Higher spike-specific TCR breadth was observed in Ad26.COV2.S recipients than in placebo recipients (P = 0.0014). According to the authors, total T cell responses may have been underestimated by the TCR breadth and depth analyses. Non-spike TCR breadth was comparable between vaccine and placebo recipients, consistent with the vaccine containing only spike. Substantial breadth of spike-specific CD8+ and CD4+ T cell responses was reported after vaccination.

Between the V and J ends, shortened by 7 bases and 6 bases respectively, the junction contains 24 bases. From its cysteine to its phenylalanine, the CDR3 spans 16 amino acids. Of all the DNA, just the CDR3 is kept, 48 bases in frame from base 1. The CDR1 and CDR2 encoded by the germline V gene (reference sequence) are LNHDA and SQIVND. The sample here was peripheral blood, taken after recovery from COVID-19. This chain joins TRBV19 to TRBJ1-2; the D segment could be TRBD1, given 5 matching bases. The clonotype was recovered from a human donor who had recovered from COVID-19. The nucleotides read TGTGCCAGTACCGCCGTTGGGACCAACATTGGGAATGGCTACACCTTC. Its amino acids are CASTAVGTNIGNGYTF.